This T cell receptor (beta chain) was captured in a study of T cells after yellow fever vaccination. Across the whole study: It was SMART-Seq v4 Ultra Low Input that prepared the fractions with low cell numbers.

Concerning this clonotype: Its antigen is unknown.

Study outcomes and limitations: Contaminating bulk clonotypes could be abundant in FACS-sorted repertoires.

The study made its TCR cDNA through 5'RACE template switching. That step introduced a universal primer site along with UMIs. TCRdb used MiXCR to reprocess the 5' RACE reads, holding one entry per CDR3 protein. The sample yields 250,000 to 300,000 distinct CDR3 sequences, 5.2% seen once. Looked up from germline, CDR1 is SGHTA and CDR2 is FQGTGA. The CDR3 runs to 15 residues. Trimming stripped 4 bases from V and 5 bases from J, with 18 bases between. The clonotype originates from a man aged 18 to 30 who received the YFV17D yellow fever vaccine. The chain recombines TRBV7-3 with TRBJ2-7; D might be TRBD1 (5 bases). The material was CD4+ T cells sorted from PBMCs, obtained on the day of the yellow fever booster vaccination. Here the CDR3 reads CASSSPKTVSHEQYF. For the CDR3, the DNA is TGTGCCAGCAGCTCCCCGAAGACAGTTTCCCACGAGCAGTACTTC.